This T cell receptor beta chain was documented in a study of blood T cell repertoires in COVID-19. The CDR3 length is 16 residues. Germline V gene data show CDR1 as LNHDA and CDR2 as SQIVND (reference sequence). Trimming stripped 6 bases from V and 9 bases from J, with 24 bases between. Patients in Seattle were enrolled during active infection, then followed longitudinally. Per the original methods: Amplification of reference gene primers provided the estimated nucleated cell counts. TCRdb keeps only in-frame clones here, not all; method: immunoSEQ multiplex PCR. V and J calls plus clone size are reproduced from that table; the DNA served to infer D and trimming. The sample contains 75,000 to 95,000 clones, approximately 88% of which appear only once.

The chain combines TRBV19 with TRBJ1-5; possible D gene TRBD1, 6 bases. This TCR was recovered from a woman aged 60-75 years with COVID-19, enrolled during active disease. What was sequenced was peripheral blood. The CDR3 region has the DNA TGTGCCAGTAGGCGCCGGACCGGTGGGGGCCCGGGGCCCCAGCATTTT. As protein: CASRRRTGGGPGPQHF. The entire variable domain, with the rest obtained from reference TRBV19 and TRBJ1-5, is as follows: DGGITQSPKYLFRKEGQNVTLSCEQNLNHDAMYWYRQDPGQGLRLIYYSQIVNDFQKGDIAEGYSVSREKKESFPLTVTSAQKNPTAFYLCASRRRTGGGPGPQHFGDGTRLSIL.